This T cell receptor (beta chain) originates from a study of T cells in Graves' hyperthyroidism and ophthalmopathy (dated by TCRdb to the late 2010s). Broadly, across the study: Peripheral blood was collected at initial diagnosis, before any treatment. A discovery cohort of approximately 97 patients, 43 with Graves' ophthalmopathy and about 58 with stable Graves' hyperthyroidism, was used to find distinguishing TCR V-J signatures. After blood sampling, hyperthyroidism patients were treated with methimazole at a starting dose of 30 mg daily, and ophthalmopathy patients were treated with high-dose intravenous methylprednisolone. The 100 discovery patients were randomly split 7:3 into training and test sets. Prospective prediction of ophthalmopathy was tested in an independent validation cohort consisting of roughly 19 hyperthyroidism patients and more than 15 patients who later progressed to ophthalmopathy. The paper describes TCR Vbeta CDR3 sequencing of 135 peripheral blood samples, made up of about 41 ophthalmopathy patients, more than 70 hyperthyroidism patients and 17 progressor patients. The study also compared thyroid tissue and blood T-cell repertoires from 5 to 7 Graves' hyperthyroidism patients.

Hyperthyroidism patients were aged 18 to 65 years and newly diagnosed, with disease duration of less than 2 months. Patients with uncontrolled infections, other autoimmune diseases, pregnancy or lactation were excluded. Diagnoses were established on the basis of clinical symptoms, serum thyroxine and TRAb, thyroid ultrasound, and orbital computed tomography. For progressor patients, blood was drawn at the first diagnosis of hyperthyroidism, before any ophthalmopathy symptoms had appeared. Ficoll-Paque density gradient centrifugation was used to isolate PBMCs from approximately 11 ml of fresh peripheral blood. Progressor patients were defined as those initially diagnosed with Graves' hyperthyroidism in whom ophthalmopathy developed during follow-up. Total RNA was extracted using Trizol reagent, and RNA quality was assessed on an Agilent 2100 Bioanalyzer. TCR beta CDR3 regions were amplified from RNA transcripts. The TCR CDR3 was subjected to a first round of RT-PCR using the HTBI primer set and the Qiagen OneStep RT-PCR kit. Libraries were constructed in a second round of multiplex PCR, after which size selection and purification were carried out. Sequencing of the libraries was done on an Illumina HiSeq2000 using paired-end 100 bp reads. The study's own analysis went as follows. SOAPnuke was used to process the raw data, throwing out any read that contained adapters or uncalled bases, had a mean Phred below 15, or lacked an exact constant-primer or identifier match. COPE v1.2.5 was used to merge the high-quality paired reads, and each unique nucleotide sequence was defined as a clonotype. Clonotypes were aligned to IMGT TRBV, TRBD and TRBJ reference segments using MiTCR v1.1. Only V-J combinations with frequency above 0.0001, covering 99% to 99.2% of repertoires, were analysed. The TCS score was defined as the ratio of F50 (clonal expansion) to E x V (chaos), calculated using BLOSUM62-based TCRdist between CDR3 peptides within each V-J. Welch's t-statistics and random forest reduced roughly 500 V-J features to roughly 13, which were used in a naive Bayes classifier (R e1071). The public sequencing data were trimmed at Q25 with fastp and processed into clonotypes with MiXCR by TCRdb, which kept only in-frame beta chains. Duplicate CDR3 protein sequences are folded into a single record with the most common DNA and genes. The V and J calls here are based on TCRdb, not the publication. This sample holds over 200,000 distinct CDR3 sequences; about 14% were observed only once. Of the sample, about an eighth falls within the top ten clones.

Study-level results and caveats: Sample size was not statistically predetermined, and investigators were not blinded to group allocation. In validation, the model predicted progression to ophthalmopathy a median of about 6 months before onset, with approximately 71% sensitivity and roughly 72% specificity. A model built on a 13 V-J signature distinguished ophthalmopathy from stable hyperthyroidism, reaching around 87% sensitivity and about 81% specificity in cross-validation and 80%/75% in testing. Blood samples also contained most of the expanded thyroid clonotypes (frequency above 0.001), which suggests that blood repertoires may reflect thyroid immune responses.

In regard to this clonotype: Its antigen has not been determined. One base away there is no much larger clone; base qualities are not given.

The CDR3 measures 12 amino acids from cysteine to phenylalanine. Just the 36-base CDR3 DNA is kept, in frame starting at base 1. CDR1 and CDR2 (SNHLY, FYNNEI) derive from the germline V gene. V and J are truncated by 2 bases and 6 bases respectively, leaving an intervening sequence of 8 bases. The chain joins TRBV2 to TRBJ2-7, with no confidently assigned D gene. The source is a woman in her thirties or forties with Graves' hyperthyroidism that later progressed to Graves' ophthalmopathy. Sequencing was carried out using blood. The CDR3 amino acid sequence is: CASSEIRGEQYF. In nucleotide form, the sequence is TGTGCCAGCAGTGAAATCCGCGGCGAGCAGTACTTC.